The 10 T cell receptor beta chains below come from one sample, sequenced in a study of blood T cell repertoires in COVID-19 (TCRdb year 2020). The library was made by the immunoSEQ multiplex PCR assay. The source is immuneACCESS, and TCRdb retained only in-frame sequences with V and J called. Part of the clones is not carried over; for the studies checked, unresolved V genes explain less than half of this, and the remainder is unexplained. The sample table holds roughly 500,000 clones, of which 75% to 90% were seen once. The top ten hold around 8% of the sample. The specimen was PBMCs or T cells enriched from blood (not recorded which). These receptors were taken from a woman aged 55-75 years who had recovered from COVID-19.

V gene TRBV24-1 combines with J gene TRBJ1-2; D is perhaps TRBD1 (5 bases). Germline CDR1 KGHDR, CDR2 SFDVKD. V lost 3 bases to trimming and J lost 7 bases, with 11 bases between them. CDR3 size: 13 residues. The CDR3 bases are TGTGCCACCAGTGATAGACAGATGAGTGGCTACACCTTC. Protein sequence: CATSDRQMSGYTF.

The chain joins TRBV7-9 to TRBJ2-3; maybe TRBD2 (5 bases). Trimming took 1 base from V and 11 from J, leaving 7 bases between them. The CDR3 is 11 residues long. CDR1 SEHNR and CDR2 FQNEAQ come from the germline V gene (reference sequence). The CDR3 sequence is CASSLELGQYF. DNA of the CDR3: TGTGCCAGCAGCTTAGAACTAGGGCAGTATTTT.

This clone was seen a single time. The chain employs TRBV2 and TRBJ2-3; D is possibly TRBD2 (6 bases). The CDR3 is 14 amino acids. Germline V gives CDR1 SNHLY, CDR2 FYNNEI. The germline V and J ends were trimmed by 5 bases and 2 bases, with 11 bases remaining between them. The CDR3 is CASSIRGYTDTQYF. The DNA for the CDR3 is TGTGCCAGCAGTATCCGGGGGTACACAGATACGCAGTATTTT.

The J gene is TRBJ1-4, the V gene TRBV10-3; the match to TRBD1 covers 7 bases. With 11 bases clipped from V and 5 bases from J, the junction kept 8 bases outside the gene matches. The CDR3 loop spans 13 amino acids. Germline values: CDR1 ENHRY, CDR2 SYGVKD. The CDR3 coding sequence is TGTGCCTCACAGGGGCTTTCGAATGAAAAACTGTTTTTT. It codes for CASQGLSNEKLFF.

CDR3 nucleotides: TGTGCCACCAGCGCTGGGACTCGGCAGGAGCAGTTCTTC. Residues: CATSAGTRQEQFF. V usage is TRBV15 and J usage is TRBJ2-1; D possibly corresponds to TRBD2 (6 bases). Germline V gives CDR1 LNHNV, CDR2 YYDKDF (reference sequence). The CDR3 runs 13 residues. Trimming removed 5 bases at V and 10 bases at J, with 15 bases between.

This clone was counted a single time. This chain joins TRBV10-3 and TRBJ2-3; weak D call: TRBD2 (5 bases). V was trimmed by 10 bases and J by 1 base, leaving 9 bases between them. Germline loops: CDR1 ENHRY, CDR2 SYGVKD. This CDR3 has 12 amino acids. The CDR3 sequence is CASTGGTDTQYF. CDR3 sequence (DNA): TGTGCCAGTACCGGGGGCACAGATACGCAGTATTTT.

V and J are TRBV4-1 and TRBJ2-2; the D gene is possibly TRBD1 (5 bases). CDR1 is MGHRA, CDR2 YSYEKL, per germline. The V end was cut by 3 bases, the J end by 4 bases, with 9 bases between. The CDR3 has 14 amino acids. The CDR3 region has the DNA TGCGCCAGCAGCCACATTCAGGGCACCGGGGAGCTGTTTTTT. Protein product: CASSHIQGTGELFF.

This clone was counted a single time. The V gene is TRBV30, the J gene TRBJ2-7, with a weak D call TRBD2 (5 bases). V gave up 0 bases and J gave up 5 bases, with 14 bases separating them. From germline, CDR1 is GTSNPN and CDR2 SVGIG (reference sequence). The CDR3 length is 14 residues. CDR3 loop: CAWSVREGEDEQYV. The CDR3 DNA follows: TGTGCCTGGAGTGTACGGGAAGGAGAAGACGAGCAGTACGTC.

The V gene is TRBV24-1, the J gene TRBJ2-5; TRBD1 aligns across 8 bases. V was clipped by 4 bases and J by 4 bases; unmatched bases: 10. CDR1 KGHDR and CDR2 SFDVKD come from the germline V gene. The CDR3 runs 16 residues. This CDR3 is CATSDPGQVFGETQYF. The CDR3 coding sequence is TGTGCCACCAGTGACCCGGGACAGGTTTTCGGAGAGACCCAGTACTTC.

The DNA of the CDR3 is TGCGCCAGCAGCTTGGCGGGACTTTCACCCCTCCACTTT. This sequence encodes CASSLAGLSPLHF. The rearrangement links TRBV5-1 to TRBJ1-6, with a tentative D call TRBD1 (5 bases). Germline CDR1 SGHRS, CDR2 YFSETQ. Trimming removed 0 bases at V and 9 bases at J, with 7 bases between. The CDR3 loop spans 13 amino acids. Combining the CDR3 with reference TRBV5-1 and TRBJ1-6 gives the whole variable domain KAGVTQTPRYLIKTRGQQVTLSCSPISGHRSVSWYQQTPGQGLQFLFEYFSETQRNKGNFPGRFSGRQFSNSRSEMNVSTLELGDSALYLCASSLAGLSPLHFGNGTRLTVT.